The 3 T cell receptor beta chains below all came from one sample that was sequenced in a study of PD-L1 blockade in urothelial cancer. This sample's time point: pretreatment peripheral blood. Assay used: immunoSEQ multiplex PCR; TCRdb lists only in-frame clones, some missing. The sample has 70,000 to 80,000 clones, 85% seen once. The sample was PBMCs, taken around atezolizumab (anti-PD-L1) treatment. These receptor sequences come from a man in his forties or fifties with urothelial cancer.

In DNA form, the CDR3 reads TGTGCCAGCAGCTCTGGGGGGAGGAGGTCATACAATGAGCAGTTCTTC. This gives the protein CASSSGGRRSYNEQFF. The chain carries TRBV11-2 and TRBJ2-1, with a possible D match to TRBD2 (6 bases). This CDR3 comprises 16 residues. V was pared by 4 bases and J by 4 bases, with 17 bases between. Germline lookup yields CDR1 SGHAT and CDR2 FQNNGV.

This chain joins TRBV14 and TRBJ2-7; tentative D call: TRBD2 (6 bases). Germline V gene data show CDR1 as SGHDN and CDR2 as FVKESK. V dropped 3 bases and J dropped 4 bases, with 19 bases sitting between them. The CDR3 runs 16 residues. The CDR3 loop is CASSQLGGLAQYEQYF. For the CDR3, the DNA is TGTGCCAGCAGCCAGCTGGGGGGTCTAGCCCAGTACGAGCAGTACTTC.

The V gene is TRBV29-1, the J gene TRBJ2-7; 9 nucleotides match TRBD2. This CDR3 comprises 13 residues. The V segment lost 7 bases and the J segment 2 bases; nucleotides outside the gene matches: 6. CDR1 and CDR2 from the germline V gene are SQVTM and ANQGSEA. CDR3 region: CSAASGTPYEQYF. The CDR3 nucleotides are TGCAGCGCGGCTAGCGGGACCCCCTACGAGCAGTACTTC.